The entry below gives a single TCR beta chain sequence along with its context. The data stem from a study of blood T cell repertoires in COVID-19. Authors' data handling: Amplified reference gene primers provided the basis for estimating nucleated cell counts. Some clones are missing from TCRdb's copy, which holds only in-frame ones; the method was immunoSEQ multiplex PCR. V, J and clone size derive from that table, while D and trimming were established from the DNA sequence. This sample carries roughly 230,000 clones, 80% to 90% of them seen once, and the ten largest clones take roughly 8.6%. The germline V gene has CDR1 MDHEN and CDR2 SYDVKM. V lost 6 bases and J lost 2; bases outside the gene matches: 9. The CDR3 consists of 15 residues.

The sequenced sample was peripheral blood. The TCR sequence derives from a man in his forties with active or convalescent COVID-19. The rearrangement uses TRBV28 and TRBJ1-2; 7 positions match TRBD1. The CDR3 loop reads CASSSSGGGNYGYTF. DNA for the CDR3: TGTGCCAGCAGCTCATCAGGGGGTGGCAACTATGGCTACACCTTC.